Listed here are 10 T cell receptor beta chains from one sample, sequenced in a study of beta chain features in type 1 diabetes. The authors reverse transcribed all of the isolated RNA, so sequencing captured expressed TCRB transcripts. The method was immunoSEQ multiplex PCR; TCRdb's version includes in-frame clones alone and lacks a portion of them. The sample lists about 620,000 clones; around a sixth were seen once. Sequenced: naive CD4+ T cells from blood. Source of these receptors: a man aged 18 to 29 in good health.

The chain has TRBV29-1 and TRBJ2-7; the D call may be TRBD1 or TRBD2 (5 bases each). In germline, CDR1 is SQVTM, CDR2 ANQGSEA. Trimming removed 5 bases from V and 3 bases from J, with 23 bases in between. The CDR3 is 16 amino acids. The CDR3 DNA reads TGCAGCGTTACCACGATATTATCGGGACCCAGCTACGAGCAGTACTTC. Translated: CSVTTILSGPSYEQYF.

The chain combines TRBV7-9 with TRBJ1-2; D gene unclear. Germline CDR1 is SEHNR and CDR2 is FQNEAQ (reference sequence). V was clipped by 4 bases and J by 8 bases, with 14 bases between them. The CDR3 is 13 amino acids. The CDR3 here is CASSSETSWGYTF. The CDR3 DNA is TGTGCCAGCAGCTCCGAGACCTCTTGGGGCTACACCTTC.

This clone was found a few times. V and J are TRBV5-1 and TRBJ1-2; D unclear. This CDR3 has 12 amino acids. V lost 0 bases, J lost 8 bases, and 8 bases lay in between. The germline CDR1 and CDR2 sequences are SGHRS and YFSETQ. This chain's CDR3 is CASSLGARGYTF. The CDR3 bases are TGCGCCAGCAGCTTGGGGGCAAGGGGCTACACCTTC.

Here the CDR3 reads CASSLVPGRREQYF. CDR3 in DNA: TGTGCCAGCAGCTTAGTCCCGGGTCGGCGAGAGCAGTACTTC. The chain carries TRBV11-2 and TRBJ2-7, with D unclear. Germline CDR1 SGHAT, CDR2 FQNNGV. Trimming took off 1 base at V and 7 bases at J, with 14 bases between the two ends. The CDR3 is 14 residues long.

V usage is TRBV7-9 and J usage is TRBJ1-2; a possible D gene is TRBD1 (5 bases). Trimming removed 0 bases from V and 6 bases from J, with 14 bases in between. This CDR3 is 15 amino acids long. Germline V gene lookup returns CDR1 SEHNR and CDR2 FQNEAQ (reference sequence). CDR3: CASSLASGRAHGYTF. In nucleotides, the CDR3 is TGTGCCAGCAGCTTAGCATCAGGCAGGGCCCATGGCTACACCTTC.

The sample holds a few counts of this clone. The CDR3 loop is CATRRGQVEPLQHF. The CDR3 DNA reads TGTGCCACCCGAAGGGGACAGGTCGAACCACTCCAGCATTTT. The chain combines TRBV6-6 with TRBJ1-5; 8 bases are shared with TRBD1. J lost 12 bases, V lost 10 bases, and 17 bases had no gene match. This CDR3 region has 14 residues. Germline V gene data show CDR1 as MNHNY and CDR2 as SVGAGI (reference sequence).

In this sample, this clone turned up a few times. The V call is TRBV6-5, the J call TRBJ2-2, with D unresolved. V was trimmed by 7 bases and J by 6 bases, leaving 6 bases between them. The CDR3 is 11 amino acids. Germline V lookup: CDR1 MNHEY, CDR2 SVGAGI. The CDR3 DNA sequence: TGTGCCAGCATGGGTTCCGGGGAGCTGTTTTTT. Its protein product is CASMGSGELFF.

This chain joins TRBV28 and TRBJ1-5; D remains unclear. CDR1 and CDR2 from the germline V gene are MDHEN and SYDVKM. With 8 bases removed from V and 0 bases from J, the gap between germline ends came to 14 bases. The CDR3 covers 15 residues. The CDR3 sequence: CASGLGYYSNQPQHF. For the CDR3, the DNA is TGTGCCAGCGGGTTAGGATATTATAGCAATCAGCCCCAGCATTTT.

This clone came up a few times. Other DNA sequences of this sample code for an identical CDR3. This sequence joins TRBV7-2 and TRBJ2-5; D gene ambiguous. Germline CDR1 reads SGHTA; CDR2 reads FQGNSA. The CDR3 is made up of 13 amino acids. With 2 bases removed from V and 4 bases from J, the gap between germline ends came to 8 bases. In nucleotides, the CDR3 is TGTGCCAGCAGCTTAAGTAGGGCAGAGACCCAGTACTTC. Translation: CASSLSRAETQYF.

This clone was seen a handful of times. The chain combines TRBV18 with TRBJ1-1, with a possible D match to TRBD1 (5 bases). The CDR3 runs 14 residues. Trimming cost V 4 bases and J 1 base, with 10 bases left between them. CDR1 and CDR2 (germline): KGHSH, LQKENI. CDR3 DNA sequence: TGTGCCAGCTCACGAACGCAGGGGAACACTGAAGCTTTCTTT. Its translation is CASSRTQGNTEAFF.